This paragraph covers one T cell receptor (beta chain) sequence. In the original workflow: How many nucleated cells were present was estimated from reference gene primer amplification. Profiled with immunoSEQ multiplex PCR; TCRdb holds only in-frame clones, not every one. The DNA was the basis for D and trimming; V, J and clone size are from that table. The table lists more than 300,000 clones, about 86% of them singletons. This entry belongs to a study of blood T cell repertoires in COVID-19. Turning to the study itself: The study drew acute and convalescent COVID-19 samples from the United States, Italy and Spain. Nucleic acid was either cDNA or gDNA, and it came from T cells, B-cell-depleted T cells, or PBMCs.

The germline CDR1 and CDR2 sequences are LGHNT and FRNRAP. The CDR3 is 17 residues long. The germline V and J ends were trimmed by 2 bases and 1 base, with 15 bases remaining between them. This clonotype was sampled from a woman aged 45-59 years with acute or convalescent COVID-19. Specimen: peripheral blood. This rearrangement joins TRBV12-5 to TRBJ1-3; D is unresolved. This chain's CDR3 is CASGLTEGRRSGNTIYF. CDR3 nucleotide sequence: TGTGCTAGTGGTTTGACAGAGGGTAGGAGATCTGGAAACACCATATATTTT.